These T cell receptor beta chains were read from a single sample in a study of T-cell reconstitution after alpha-beta-depleted transplantation in children. In TCRdb, the PCR reads were re-called with MiXCR into one record per CDR3 protein. The sample consists of around 680,000 distinct CDR3 sequences, 15% to 20% of them appearing once. Material: PBMCs from the stem cell graft donor, obtained from the stem cell graft. All receptors come from a human donor who donated a stem cell graft to a child with acute myeloid leukemia. CDR3s include the opening cysteine and the closing phenylalanine or tryptophan. Fields, in order: clone size, D gene, V gene, J gene, CDR3 protein, CDR3 DNA. D genes are given only for firm matches. Size values are once, few and many counts, or a class for expanded clones, and some rows have none.

clone size: -
D gene: -
V gene: TRBV27
J gene: TRBJ2-1
CDR3 protein: CASSAGGSGYNEQFF
CDR3 DNA: TGTGCCAGCAGTGCAGGGGGAAGCGGGTACAATGAGCAGTTCTTC

clone size: -
D gene: -
V gene: TRBV30
J gene: TRBJ1-2
CDR3 protein: CAWSVINYGYTF
CDR3 DNA: TGTGCCTGGAGCGTCATAAACTATGGCTACACCTTC

clone size: many
D gene: -
V gene: TRBV7-2
J gene: TRBJ1-6
CDR3 protein: CASSFGRRDYNSPLHF
CDR3 DNA: TGTGCCAGCAGTTTCGGACGGCGGGACTATAATTCACCCCTCCACTTT

clone size: few
D gene: TRBD1
V gene: TRBV5-1
J gene: TRBJ2-5
CDR3 protein: CASSLEPGGETQYF
CDR3 DNA: TGCGCCAGCAGCTTGGAGCCAGGGGGAGAGACCCAGTACTTC

clone size: -
D gene: TRBD1
V gene: TRBV20-1
J gene: TRBJ2-2
CDR3 protein: CSAPQGDPNTGELFF
CDR3 DNA: TGCAGTGCCCCCCAGGGGGACCCGAACACCGGGGAGCTGTTTTTT

clone size: many
D gene: -
V gene: TRBV29-1
J gene: TRBJ2-5
CDR3 protein: CSVERPGETQYF
CDR3 DNA: TGCAGCGTTGAACGTCCCGGGGAGACCCAGTACTTC

clone size: few
D gene: -
V gene: TRBV11-2
J gene: TRBJ1-5
CDR3 protein: CASSLFPSRGAKQPQHF
CDR3 DNA: TGTGCCAGCAGCTTATTCCCGTCGCGGGGGGCAAAGCAGCCCCAGCATTTT

clone size: -
D gene: -
V gene: TRBV3-1
J gene: TRBJ1-2
CDR3 protein: CASSPPYENYGYTF
CDR3 DNA: TGTGCCAGCAGCCCTCCCTACGAGAACTATGGCTACACCTTC

clone size: -
D gene: TRBD1
V gene: TRBV5-1
J gene: TRBJ2-7
CDR3 protein: CASSLESGTGFFGYEQYF
CDR3 DNA: TGCGCCAGCAGCTTGGAGTCCGGGACAGGGTTTTTCGGCTACGAGCAGTACTTC

clone size: -
D gene: -
V gene: TRBV28
J gene: TRBJ1-6
CDR3 protein: CASSLPGRVNSPLHF
CDR3 DNA: TGTGCCAGCAGTTTACCGGGACGGGTAAATTCACCCCTCCACTTT

clone size: many
D gene: -
V gene: TRBV20-1
J gene: TRBJ1-1
CDR3 protein: CSARDWAGSNTEAFF
CDR3 DNA: TGCAGTGCTAGAGACTGGGCAGGATCTAACACTGAAGCTTTCTTT

clone size: -
D gene: TRBD2
V gene: TRBV7-2
J gene: TRBJ2-3
CDR3 protein: CASSLARTSGGDADTQYF
CDR3 DNA: TGTGCCAGCAGCTTAGCCCGGACTAGCGGGGGGGATGCAGATACGCAGTATTTT

clone size: -
D gene: -
V gene: TRBV24-1
J gene: TRBJ1-5
CDR3 protein: CATSDTGLPDQPQHF
CDR3 DNA: TGTGCCACCAGTGATACAGGTCTTCCGGATCAGCCCCAGCATTTT

clone size: few
D gene: -
V gene: TRBV5-1
J gene: TRBJ1-3
CDR3 protein: CASSLNGDSGNTIYF
CDR3 DNA: TGCGCCAGCAGCTTGAACGGCGACTCTGGAAACACCATATATTTT

clone size: -
D gene: TRBD1
V gene: TRBV5-1
J gene: TRBJ2-1
CDR3 protein: CASSLGGGTDNEQFF
CDR3 DNA: TGCGCCAGCAGCTTGGGGGGTGGGACAGACAATGAGCAGTTCTTC

clone size: many
D gene: -
V gene: TRBV10-3
J gene: TRBJ2-1
CDR3 protein: CAISGSAHEQFF
CDR3 DNA: TGTGCCATCAGTGGGTCCGCGCACGAGCAGTTCTTC

clone size: many
D gene: TRBD1
V gene: TRBV12-3/TRBV12-4
J gene: TRBJ2-1
CDR3 protein: CASSWTGTGLDEQFF
CDR3 DNA: TGTGCCAGCAGTTGGACCGGGACAGGGCTGGATGAGCAGTTCTTC

clone size: many
D gene: -
V gene: TRBV20-1
J gene: TRBJ2-1
CDR3 protein: CSARDIDSYNEQFF
CDR3 DNA: TGCAGTGCTAGAGATATAGACTCCTACAATGAGCAGTTCTTC

clone size: -
D gene: TRBD2
V gene: TRBV7-8
J gene: TRBJ2-7
CDR3 protein: CASSLGVRGEVREQYF
CDR3 DNA: TGTGCCAGCAGCTTAGGAGTCCGGGGGGAAGTTCGCGAGCAGTACTTC

clone size: -
D gene: -
V gene: TRBV5-5
J gene: TRBJ1-5
CDR3 protein: CASSLEGVWSNQPQHF
CDR3 DNA: TGTGCCAGCAGCTTGGAGGGGGTATGGAGCAATCAGCCCCAGCATTTT

clone size: -
D gene: -
V gene: TRBV12-3/TRBV12-4
J gene: TRBJ2-6
CDR3 protein: CASSSPTGSGPGANVLTF
CDR3 DNA: TGTGCCAGCAGTTCCCCGACCGGGAGTGGGCCTGGGGCCAACGTCCTGACTTTC

clone size: many
D gene: TRBD2
V gene: TRBV20-1
J gene: TRBJ2-1
CDR3 protein: CSAKTSGVLNEQFF
CDR3 DNA: TGCAGTGCTAAGACTAGCGGGGTACTAAATGAGCAGTTCTTC

clone size: many
D gene: -
V gene: TRBV20-1
J gene: TRBJ1-2
CDR3 protein: CSARDGGANYGYTF
CDR3 DNA: TGCAGTGCTAGAGACGGGGGAGCTAACTATGGCTACACCTTC

clone size: -
D gene: -
V gene: TRBV6-5
J gene: TRBJ2-6
CDR3 protein: CASSYSGRGTNSGANVLTF
CDR3 DNA: TGTGCCAGCAGTTACTCGGGAAGGGGAACTAACTCTGGGGCCAACGTCCTGACTTTC

clone size: many
D gene: -
V gene: TRBV6-1
J gene: TRBJ1-1
CDR3 protein: CASSETPMNTEAFF
CDR3 DNA: TGTGCCAGCAGTGAAACACCGATGAACACTGAAGCTTTCTTT

clone size: -
D gene: -
V gene: TRBV9
J gene: TRBJ2-7
CDR3 protein: CASSVGAVSYEQYF
CDR3 DNA: TGTGCCAGCAGCGTAGGGGCAGTCTCCTACGAGCAGTACTTC

clone size: -
D gene: TRBD1
V gene: TRBV10-2
J gene: TRBJ2-2
CDR3 protein: CASRIGTGANTGELFF
CDR3 DNA: TGCGCCAGCAGAATTGGGACAGGAGCAAACACCGGGGAGCTGTTTTTT

clone size: -
D gene: TRBD2
V gene: TRBV20-1
J gene: TRBJ2-2
CDR3 protein: CSATSGTSTGELFF
CDR3 DNA: TGCAGTGCAACCTCCGGGACTAGCACCGGGGAGCTGTTTTTT

clone size: -
D gene: TRBD1
V gene: TRBV7-7
J gene: TRBJ2-2
CDR3 protein: CASSSIQGASSTGELFF
CDR3 DNA: TGTGCCAGCAGCTCTATACAGGGGGCGTCGAGCACCGGGGAGCTGTTTTTT

clone size: -
D gene: TRBD2
V gene: TRBV20-1
J gene: TRBJ2-1
CDR3 protein: CSARTLGGSGGFYNEQFF
CDR3 DNA: TGCAGTGCTAGAACCTTAGGGGGTAGCGGGGGCTTTTACAATGAGCAGTTCTTC

clone size: few
D gene: TRBD1
V gene: TRBV5-1
J gene: TRBJ1-2
CDR3 protein: CASSDGQGRYYGYTF
CDR3 DNA: TGCGCCAGCAGCGACGGACAGGGAAGATACTATGGCTACACCTTC

clone size: few
D gene: TRBD2
V gene: TRBV24-1
J gene: TRBJ2-1
CDR3 protein: CATSAVLAGGMSYNEQFF
CDR3 DNA: TGTGCCACCAGTGCCGTACTAGCGGGGGGGATGTCCTACAATGAGCAGTTCTTC

clone size: few
D gene: TRBD1
V gene: TRBV20-1
J gene: TRBJ2-7
CDR3 protein: CSVLQGALGEQYF
CDR3 DNA: TGCAGTGTCCTACAGGGGGCTTTGGGCGAGCAGTACTTC

clone size: many
D gene: -
V gene: TRBV4-2
J gene: TRBJ2-2
CDR3 protein: CASSQEHALNGGELFF
CDR3 DNA: TGTGCCAGCAGCCAAGAGCATGCGCTTAACGGCGGGGAGCTGTTTTTT

clone size: -
D gene: -
V gene: TRBV5-5
J gene: TRBJ2-2
CDR3 protein: CASSLQRATGELFF
CDR3 DNA: TGTGCCAGCAGCCTACAGAGGGCGACCGGGGAGCTGTTTTTT

clone size: -
D gene: -
V gene: TRBV5-1
J gene: TRBJ2-3
CDR3 protein: CASSLVGTTPGNTQYF
CDR3 DNA: TGCGCCAGCAGCTTGGTGGGGACAACCCCCGGGAATACGCAGTATTTT

clone size: few
D gene: -
V gene: TRBV7-9
J gene: TRBJ2-2
CDR3 protein: CASSLPQNTGELFF
CDR3 DNA: TGTGCCAGCAGCTTACCACAAAACACCGGGGAGCTGTTTTTT

clone size: -
D gene: TRBD1
V gene: TRBV7-9
J gene: TRBJ1-2
CDR3 protein: CASSFGQGGDGYTF
CDR3 DNA: TGTGCCAGCAGCTTCGGACAGGGCGGAGATGGCTACACCTTC